The clone carrying this T cell receptor (beta chain) was seen just once. The data stem from a study of blood T cell repertoires in COVID-19. Study details: Samples taken during acute and convalescent COVID-19 were collected in the United States, Italy and Spain. Sample material is recorded as cDNA or gDNA derived from T cells, B-cell-depleted T cells, or PBMCs.

Germline loops: CDR1 MNHEY, CDR2 SMNVEV (reference sequence). Trimming removed 8 bases at V and 2 bases at J, with 21 bases between. The CDR3 spans 17 residues. Authors' data handling: The assay estimated nucleated cells by amplifying reference gene primers. Assay: immunoSEQ multiplex PCR; the TCRdb copy retains only in-frame clones and omits some. That table furnishes V, J and clone size, whereas the DNA furnished D and trimming. The sample yields approximately 230,000 clones, about four fifths seen once. The TCR originated in a man at least 80 years old with acute or convalescent COVID-19. The sample taken for sequencing was peripheral blood. This sequence joins TRBV27 and TRBJ2-2; D may be TRBD1 (6 bases). This CDR3 reads CASYRDNSASNTGELFF. The CDR3, as DNA: TGTGCCAGCTACCGGGACAATTCCGCATCTAACACCGGGGAGCTGTTTTTT.